Each of the 13 T cell receptor beta chains below was sequenced from the same sample in a study of blood T cell repertoires in COVID-19. TCRdb's table, derived via immunoSEQ multiplex PCR, lists solely in-frame clones and lacks some. The sample lists roughly 130,000 clones, about four fifths occurring once. The sample taken for sequencing was PBMCs or T cells enriched from blood (not recorded which). These receptor sequences come from a man aged 50 to 59 who had recovered from COVID-19.

V and J are TRBV12-3 or TRBV12-4 and TRBJ1-2; D not resolved. This CDR3 has 13 amino acids. V was pared by 6 bases and J by 2 bases, with 10 bases between. CDR3: CASRSLPNYGYTF. CDR3 DNA: TGTGCCAGCAGGTCACTCCCAAACTATGGCTACACCTTC.

The chain employs TRBV9 and TRBJ2-1, with 12 bases lining up with TRBD2. Germline V lookup: CDR1 SGDLS, CDR2 YYNGEE. This CDR3 has 16 residues. J lost 7 bases, V lost 0 bases, and 5 bases had no gene match. CDR3 protein: CASSVELAGGRNEQFF. CDR3 DNA sequence: TGTGCCAGCAGCGTAGAGCTAGCGGGGGGGAGAAATGAGCAGTTCTTC.

Worth noting for this clone: Other DNA sequences from this sample encode an identical CDR3 as well. The chain couples TRBV28 to TRBJ2-3; D unclear. Deletions cut 6 bases from V and 1 base from J, with 8 bases between. CDR1 MDHEN and CDR2 SYDVKM come from the germline V gene. The CDR3 consists of 13 residues. CDR3 bases: TGTGCCAGCAGGTCGCAGGGCACAGATACGCAGTATTTT. The encoded protein is CASRSQGTDTQYF.

This clone was found once. The chain joins TRBV13 to TRBJ1-2; 10 bases align to TRBD1. The CDR3 length is 13 residues. Germline CDR1 and CDR2: PRHDT and FYEKMQ (reference sequence). V gave up 8 bases and J gave up 6 bases; unmatched junction bases: 6. The CDR3 nucleotides read TGTGCCAGCCGGCGACAGGGGGCCAATGGCTACACCTTC. This codes for CASRRQGANGYTF.

The chain recombines TRBV3-1 (or the pseudogene TRBV3-2) with TRBJ2-1; 9 nucleotides line up with TRBD1. This CDR3 comprises 16 residues. Germline loops: CDR1 LGHDT, CDR2 YNNKEL (reference sequence). With V trimmed by 3 bases and J by 7 bases, 10 bases remained unmatched. This chain's CDR3 is CASSQGGQGHTNEQFF. CDR3 in DNA: TGTGCCAGCAGCCAGGGGGGACAGGGTCATACTAATGAGCAGTTCTTC.

The V call is TRBV7-3, the J call TRBJ1-1, with D possibly being TRBD1 (6 bases). The V end was cut by 3 bases, the J end by 3 bases, with 11 bases between. This CDR3 spans 14 amino acids. CDR1 and CDR2 (germline): SGHTA, FQGTGA. The CDR3 loop is CASSFQGPDTEAFF. Written as DNA, the CDR3 is TGTGCCAGCAGCTTTCAGGGGCCGGACACTGAAGCTTTCTTT.

The table lists this clone with a few counts. The J gene is TRBJ1-2, the V gene TRBV29-1; possibly TRBD1 for D (5 bases). Germline V CDR1 and CDR2: SQVTM, ANQGSEA. The CDR3 runs 12 residues. V lost 7 bases and J lost 4, with 13 bases in between. The CDR3 DNA reads as TGCAGCGGGATCTGGGGCATCTATGGCTACACCTTC. This translates into CSGIWGIYGYTF.

This rearrangement joins TRBV11-1 to TRBJ2-2, with D maybe TRBD2 (5 bases). Germline values: CDR1 SGHAT, CDR2 FQDESV (reference sequence). V was cut by 1 base and J by 6 bases, with 9 bases left in between. The CDR3 sequence is 14 residues long. The CDR3 region has the DNA TGTGCCAGCAGCTTAGGAGTAGCGCCCGGGGAGCTGTTTTTT. Its translation is CASSLGVAPGELFF.

The chain has TRBV4-3 and TRBJ2-7, with a tentative D call TRBD2 (6 bases). CDR3 size: 16 residues. Germline-derived CDR1 and CDR2 are LGHNA and YSLEER. The ends were cut back, 0 bases at V and 0 bases at J, with 12 bases in the middle. The CDR3 coding sequence is TGCGCCAGCAGCCAAGAAATATGGACTAACTCCTACGAGCAGTACTTC. Residues: CASSQEIWTNSYEQYF.

The chain combines TRBV12-3 or TRBV12-4 with TRBJ2-7; maybe TRBD2 (7 bases). The CDR3 consists of 11 residues. V lost 5 bases to trimming and J lost 7 bases, with 9 bases between them. CDR3 in amino acids: CASSGRGEQYF. CDR3 coding DNA: TGTGCCAGCAGTGGGAGGGGGGAGCAGTACTTC.

This clone occurred a few times. The chain recombines TRBV5-4 with TRBJ2-5; 9 nucleotides agree with TRBD2. The CDR3 has 15 residues. J was trimmed by 1 base and V by 6 bases; bases with no gene match: 7. The germline gives CDR1 SGHNT, CDR2 YYREEE (reference sequence). CDR3 loop: CASTKRGASQETQYF. The CDR3 DNA sequence: TGTGCCAGCACCAAGCGGGGGGCCTCCCAAGAGACCCAGTACTTC.

The gene calls are TRBV5-1 and TRBJ1-4; D gene ambiguous. This CDR3 comprises 13 residues. V dropped 0 bases and J dropped 9 bases, with 9 bases sitting between them. Germline-derived CDR1 and CDR2 are SGHRS and YFSETQ. DNA for the CDR3: TGCGCCAGCAGCTTGGGCGCCGGTAAAAAACTGTTTTTT. Translating it yields CASSLGAGKKLFF. Drawing the rest from reference TRBV5-1 and TRBJ1-4, the complete variable domain is KAGVTQTPRYLIKTRGQQVTLSCSPISGHRSVSWYQQTPGQGLQFLFEYFSETQRNKGNFPGRFSGRQFSNSRSEMNVSTLELGDSALYLCASSLGAGKKLFFGSGTQLSVL.

The CDR3 protein is CASSTEYYEQYF. DNA of the CDR3: TGCGCCAGCAGCACAGAGTACTACGAGCAGTACTTC. The rearrangement uses TRBV5-1 and TRBJ2-7; unclear D gene. The CDR3 runs to 12 residues. Trimming removed 4 bases at V and 3 bases at J, with 8 bases between. Germline CDR1 SGHRS, CDR2 YFSETQ.